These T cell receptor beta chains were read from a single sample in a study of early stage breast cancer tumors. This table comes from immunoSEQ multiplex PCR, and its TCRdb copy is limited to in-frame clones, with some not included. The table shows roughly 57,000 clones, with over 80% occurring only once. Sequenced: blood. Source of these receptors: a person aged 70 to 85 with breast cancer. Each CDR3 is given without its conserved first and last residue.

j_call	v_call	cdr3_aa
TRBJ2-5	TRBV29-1	SARGPQETQY
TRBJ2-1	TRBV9	ASSVATSAASINEQF
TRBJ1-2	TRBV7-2	ASSRYDRIDYGYT
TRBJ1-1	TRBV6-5	ASSYSRTVEAF
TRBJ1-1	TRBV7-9	ASSRPGQRNTEAF
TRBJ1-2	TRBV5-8	ASSLDRTNYGYT
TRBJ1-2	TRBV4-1	ASSLSPGSNYGYT
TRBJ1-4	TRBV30	AWSPGGAGEKLF
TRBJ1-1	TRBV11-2	ASSKGGAMNTEAF
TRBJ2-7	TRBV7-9	ASSGQGEQY
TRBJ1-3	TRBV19	ASSSSGTSLLLSSGNTIY
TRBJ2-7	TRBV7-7	ASSWGGSYEQY
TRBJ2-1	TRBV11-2	ASSLDLAGGQF
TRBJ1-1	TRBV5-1	ASSFRRPTGRGNTEAF
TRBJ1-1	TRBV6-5	ASSYPRQLVTEAF
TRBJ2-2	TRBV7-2	ASSLAPASGVNTGELF
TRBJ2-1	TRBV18	ASSAGPGRISYNEQF
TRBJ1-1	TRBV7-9	ASSLDSNTEAF
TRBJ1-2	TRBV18	ASSPPADGKGYT
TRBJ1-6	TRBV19	ASAGDRHNSPLH
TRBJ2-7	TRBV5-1	ASSFSRTGRYYEQY
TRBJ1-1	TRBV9	ASSPPGGARGAEAF
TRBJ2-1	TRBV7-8	ASSFTGLNEQF
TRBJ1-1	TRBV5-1	ASMGQYSRLNTEAF
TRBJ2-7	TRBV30	AWTRLEGEQY
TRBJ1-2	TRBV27	ASQGPLGGYT
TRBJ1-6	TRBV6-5	ASKFLAGGNSPLH
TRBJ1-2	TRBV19	ASSIGRGDYGYT
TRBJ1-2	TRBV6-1	ASSESQVPVYGYT
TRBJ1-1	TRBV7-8	ASSLIDRGEAF
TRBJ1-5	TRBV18	ASSPSGEGRNQPQH
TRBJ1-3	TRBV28	ASSPEFRNTIY
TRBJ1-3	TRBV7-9	ASSLGGSSGNTIY
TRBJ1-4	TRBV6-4	ASSASENGLF
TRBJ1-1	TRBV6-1	ASSDPRQGDTEAF
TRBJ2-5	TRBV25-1	ASSEGTARNVETQY
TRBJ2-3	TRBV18	ASSLSTDRVTQY
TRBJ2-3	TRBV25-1	ASSDRWRGLEDTQY
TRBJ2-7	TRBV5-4	ASSFNLRASGEEY
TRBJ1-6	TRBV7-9	ASSLEGLGSRNSPLH
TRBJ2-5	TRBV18	ASSTRTGQETQY
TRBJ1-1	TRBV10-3	AISDPRGSEAF
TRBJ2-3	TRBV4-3	ASSPMSGDTQY
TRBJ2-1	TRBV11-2	ASSLTLGDREQF
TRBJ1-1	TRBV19	ASSTTGDTEAF
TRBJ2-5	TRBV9	ASSLSGQETQY
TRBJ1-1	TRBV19	ASTLGTATEAF
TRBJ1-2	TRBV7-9	ASSWDTSYGYT
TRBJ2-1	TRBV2	ASRQGTSGYNEQF
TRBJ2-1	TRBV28	ASSPGLAGVNEQF
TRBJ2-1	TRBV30	AWTLRSYNEQF
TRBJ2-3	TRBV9	ASSADTDTQY
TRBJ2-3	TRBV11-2	ASSLKRGVRTDTQY
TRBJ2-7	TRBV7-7	ASSLHEAGYEQY